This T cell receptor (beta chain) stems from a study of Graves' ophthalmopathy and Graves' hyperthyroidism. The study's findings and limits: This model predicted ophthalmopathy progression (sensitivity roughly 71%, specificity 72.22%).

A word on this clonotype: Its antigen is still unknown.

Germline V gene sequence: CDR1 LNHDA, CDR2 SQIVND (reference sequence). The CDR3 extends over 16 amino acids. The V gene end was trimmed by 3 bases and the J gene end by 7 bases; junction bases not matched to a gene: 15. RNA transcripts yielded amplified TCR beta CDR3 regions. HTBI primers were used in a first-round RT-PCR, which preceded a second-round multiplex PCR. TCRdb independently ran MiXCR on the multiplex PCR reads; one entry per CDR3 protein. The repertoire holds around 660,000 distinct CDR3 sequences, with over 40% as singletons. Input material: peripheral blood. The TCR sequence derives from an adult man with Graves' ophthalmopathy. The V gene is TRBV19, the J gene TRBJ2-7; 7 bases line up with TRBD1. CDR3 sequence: CASSISDRNSYNEQYF. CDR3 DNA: TGTGCCAGTAGTATCTCGGACAGGAATTCCTACAATGAGCAGTACTTC.